This TCR beta chain came from a study of T-cell reconstitution after alpha-beta-depleted transplantation in children (dated by TCRdb to about 2016). About the investigation overall: T-cell immune reconstitution after TCRalphabeta/CD19-depleted allogeneic hematopoietic cell transplantation in children was quantitatively tracked in the study by means of TCR repertoire profiling.

Library generation was performed with PCR. For sequencing, an Illumina HiSeq 2500 was employed. TCR libraries were prepared with molecular barcoding, using unique molecular identifiers to normalize TCRbeta repertoire quantification. TCRdb reanalyzed the raw reads on its own, using fastp at Q25 for trimming and MiXCR for clone calling, and kept in-frame beta chains. A single entry per CDR3 protein holds the most common genes and DNA from its merged rows. This sample lists some 520,000 distinct CDR3 sequences; approximately 32% were detected once. The ten biggest clones cover approximately 2.3% of the sample. Trimming removed 2 bases from V and 12 bases from J, leaving 11 bases between the germline ends. Including cysteine and phenylalanine, the CDR3 has 12 amino acids. This entry keeps only the CDR3 DNA: 36 bases, framed from base 1. CDR1 and CDR2 were assigned from the germline V gene as LGHNA and YNFKEQ.

This clonotype was found a few times. Its antigen remains undetermined. One base away there is no much larger clone; base qualities are not given. The chain is encoded by TRBV4-2 joined to TRBJ2-1; the D gene is possibly TRBD1, with 5 bases matching. The sample here was PBMCs from the stem cell graft donor, taken from the stem cell graft. This receptor was identified in a human donor who donated a stem cell graft to a child with aplastic anemia. The CDR3 is CASSQRRVGQFF. The DNA sequence is TGTGCCAGCAGCCAACGCAGGGTGGGGCAGTTCTTC.